The clone carrying this T cell receptor (beta chain) has only a few counts. Antigen specificity is unknown. This sample is drawn from a study of blood T cells in healthy people across ages. The V and J ends lost 4 bases and 6 bases respectively, with 10 bases between them. CDR3 length: 13 amino acids. Germline V gene data show CDR1 as SGDLS and CDR2 as YYNGEE. Broader study findings: Because donor CMV status was unknown, expanded clonotype changes were possibly confounded. A strong correlation was seen between TCR beta diversity and naive T cell percentage. Calculation of diversity from one million T cells yielded estimates considered to be underestimates.

Next came a second PCR, run for roughly 6 to 11 cycles, which used a sample-barcoded 5' primer along with a J-beta primer mix. Through a template-switch adaptor with 12 random nucleotides, each cDNA molecule received a tag. TCRdb fed the 5' RACE reads into MiXCR, producing one record per CDR3 protein. The sample yields roughly 650,000 distinct CDR3 sequences, about 30% seen once. The sequence was collected from a woman older than 75 in good health. V usage is TRBV9 and J usage is TRBJ2-2; D not resolved. The specimen sequenced was blood. The chain's CDR3 is CASSPLGAGELFF. CDR3 DNA: TGTGCCAGCAGCCCCCTCGGTGCCGGGGAGCTGTTTTTT.